The 12 T cell receptor beta chains given below trace back to one sample, sequenced in a study of response to subunit inactivated influenza vaccine. TCRdb fed the RT-PCR reads into MiXCR, producing one record per CDR3 protein. The profile covers 530,000 or so distinct CDR3 sequences, with around 25% appearing a single time and less than 2.5% taken by the ten largest. The sample consisted of CD4+ T cells sorted from PBMCs, taken 5 days after vaccination. Receptors were obtained from a man aged 50 to 60 who received an inactivated influenza vaccine.

This clonotype has a handful of counts. This chain connects TRBV5-1 to TRBJ2-2; D unclear. This CDR3 spans 14 amino acids. Deletions cut 5 bases from V and 6 bases from J, with 14 bases between. Germline V gives CDR1 SGHRS, CDR2 YFSETQ. This chain's CDR3 is CASSREQWAGELFF. CDR3 coding DNA: TGCGCCAGCAGTCGCGAACAGTGGGCCGGGGAGCTGTTTTTT. Combining the CDR3 with reference TRBV5-1 and TRBJ2-2 gives the whole variable domain KAGVTQTPRYLIKTRGQQVTLSCSPISGHRSVSWYQQTPGQGLQFLFEYFSETQRNKGNFPGRFSGRQFSNSRSEMNVSTLELGDSALYLCASSREQWAGELFFGEGSRLTVL.

This clonotype was detected a few times. The CDR3: CASSIRTSGTDTQYF. DNA of the CDR3: TGTGCCAGCAGCATCCGGACTAGCGGCACAGATACGCAGTATTTT. The genes are TRBV7-2 and TRBJ2-3; 9 nucleotides align to TRBD2. V was pared by 5 bases and J by 1 base, with 4 bases of the junction left unmatched. This CDR3 is 15 amino acids long. Germline V CDR1 and CDR2: SGHTA, FQGNSA.

This chain joins TRBV11-2 and TRBJ2-1; D unresolved. Germline V gene lookup returns CDR1 SGHAT and CDR2 FQNNGV. This CDR3 has 14 residues. Trimming left V 1 base short and J 5 bases short, with 9 bases between. The CDR3, as DNA: TGTGCCAGCAGCTTAGGAGCAGAAAACAATGAGCAGTTCTTC. This codes for CASSLGAENNEQFF.

The table lists this clonotype with a few counts. The chain has TRBV5-1 and TRBJ2-1; tentatively, D is TRBD1 or TRBD2 (5 bases each). The germline gives CDR1 SGHRS, CDR2 YFSETQ. The CDR3 runs 11 residues. The V and J ends lost 3 bases and 10 bases respectively, with 8 bases between them. The CDR3 nucleotides read TGCGCCAGCAGCTCTGGGACGGAGCAGTTCTTC. Translating gives CASSSGTEQFF.

This chain joins TRBV6-1 and TRBJ1-5; D uncertain. The CDR3 runs to 15 residues. V lost 1 base and J lost 4, with 11 bases in between. Germline-derived CDR1 and CDR2 are MNHNS and SASEGT. The CDR3 coding sequence is TGTGCCAGCAGTGAAGGCAGGACCGGGAATCAGCCCCAGCATTTT. It codes for CASSEGRTGNQPQHF.

This clonotype was seen a few times. V usage is TRBV6-1 and J usage is TRBJ2-7; D is unclear. The ends were cut back, 7 bases at V and 3 bases at J, with 16 bases in the middle. The CDR3 is 14 residues long. CDR1 and CDR2 from the germline V gene are MNHNS and SASEGT. CDR3 DNA sequence: TGTGCCAGCACCCGGGCCGTCCATGGCTACGAGCAGTACTTC. This sequence encodes CASTRAVHGYEQYF.

A few counts support this clonotype. The chain is built from TRBV10-1 and TRBJ2-3; TRBD1 matches at 7 bases. This CDR3 comprises 16 residues. In germline, CDR1 is WNHNN, CDR2 SYGVQD (reference sequence). Trimming took 3 bases from V and 4 from J; bases not matched to a gene: 10. The CDR3 sequence: CASSEETGMRSDTQYF. The DNA for the CDR3 is TGCGCCAGCAGTGAAGAGACAGGGATGCGTTCAGATACGCAGTATTTT.

The CDR3 DNA sequence: TGCGCCAGCAGTGACCCCGAGACCCAGTACTTC. It encodes CASSDPETQYF. V is TRBV10-2 and J is TRBJ2-5; no clear D gene. Trimming removed 3 bases from V and 5 bases from J, with 4 bases in between. Germline CDR1 is WSHSY and CDR2 is SAAADI. This CDR3 comprises 11 residues.

The chain links TRBV7-2 to TRBJ2-1; the match to TRBD1 covers 8 bases. CDR1 and CDR2 from the germline V gene are SGHTA and FQGNSA. The CDR3 runs 14 residues. The V segment lost 2 bases and the J segment 9 bases; nucleotides outside the gene matches: 6. The CDR3 coding sequence is TGTGCCAGCAGCTTATGGGCAGGGGGCGGTGAGCAGTTCTTC. This translates into CASSLWAGGGEQFF.

This clonotype was seen a few times. This chain links TRBV10-3 with TRBJ1-1, with 7 nucleotides matching TRBD1. V shed 2 bases and J 3 bases; nucleotides not matched to a gene: 6. This CDR3 has 15 amino acids. In germline, CDR1 is ENHRY, CDR2 SYGVKD. DNA for the CDR3: TGTGCCATCAGTGAGCCCTCCACAGGGGACACTGAAGCTTTCTTT. Translating gives CAISEPSTGDTEAFF.

The table lists this clonotype with a few counts. V usage is TRBV3-1 and J usage is TRBJ2-5, with unresolved D. Between the trimmed V and J ends, which lost 0 bases and 5 bases, there was a span of 16 bases. This CDR3 contains 16 residues. Germline V lookup: CDR1 LGHDT, CDR2 YNNKEL (reference sequence). As DNA, the CDR3 is TGTGCCAGCAGCCAAGATCCCGGGCGGCCGGAGGAGACCCAGTACTTC. Translated: CASSQDPGRPEETQYF.

The chain couples TRBV7-2 to TRBJ2-1, with 10 positions matching TRBD1. The CDR3 runs to 17 residues. With 5 bases clipped from V and 7 bases from J, the junction kept 14 bases outside the gene matches. Germline V CDR1 and CDR2: SGHTA, FQGNSA. CDR3 residues: CASSLLGAGQGTNEQFF. The CDR3 coding sequence is TGTGCCAGCAGCCTGCTGGGCGCGGGACAGGGGACGAATGAGCAGTTCTTC.